The rows below give T cell receptor beta chains drawn from one sample of a study of T cells after yellow fever vaccination. TCRdb analysed the 5' RACE reads with MiXCR anew, one entry per CDR3 protein. The table records fewer than 85,000 distinct CDR3 sequences, roughly 7.4% of them present only once. The specimen comprised CD8+ T cells sorted from PBMCs, sampled on the day of the yellow fever booster vaccination. All receptors derive from a man aged 25 to 40 who received the YFV17D yellow fever vaccine. Each CDR3 is given with its conserved first and last residue. The order of the fields is J gene, V gene, CDR3 protein.

>TRBJ1-1|TRBV4-3
CASRPSSLNTEAFF
>TRBJ2-5|TRBV7-8
CASSLAVLAGGRWQETQYF
>TRBJ2-1|TRBV9
CASSVGTLPNEQFF
>TRBJ2-3|TRBV6-5
CASSYSPGAGSTDTQYF
>TRBJ2-7|TRBV9
CASSVTDDPYGQYF
>TRBJ1-3|TRBV7-6
CASSPHTDGNSGNTIYF
>TRBJ1-6|TRBV5-1
CASSLGPADSYNSPLHF
>TRBJ2-7|TRBV27
CASSLTSGSTYEQYF
>TRBJ1-5|TRBV25-1
CASSGDSLNQPQHF
>TRBJ2-7|TRBV30
CAWSVRGTGTYEQYF
>TRBJ2-5|TRBV20-1
CSARDEGLAEETQYF
>TRBJ2-7|TRBV7-8
CASSLPQRSSYEQYF
>TRBJ2-2|TRBV7-6
CASSYRPGPEGELFF
>TRBJ2-7|TRBV30
CALDQGGGQYF
>TRBJ2-7|TRBV21-1
CASSKERDSDTYEQYF
>TRBJ2-7|TRBV11-2
CASSLGRGGYEQYF
>TRBJ2-7|TRBV27
CASSTTGHFYEQYF
>TRBJ2-3|TRBV11-2
CASSYRGRGTDTQYF
>TRBJ2-5|TRBV9
CASGSGRPQETQYF
>TRBJ2-7|TRBV28
CASSSETGQSSYEQYF
>TRBJ2-1|TRBV5-1
CASSLRGTTLDNEQFF
>TRBJ1-5|TRBV20-1
CSAYPGQGANQPQHF
>TRBJ2-5|TRBV20-1
CSARDLTGGGETQYF
>TRBJ2-5|TRBV4-3
CASSQDLPGEFQETQYF
>TRBJ2-5|TRBV4-3
CASSQVAFQETQYF
>TRBJ1-6|TRBV4-1
CASSQPLGNSPLHF
>TRBJ1-2|TRBV6-1
CASREQGWDGYTF
>TRBJ2-1|TRBV20-1
CSARGPYLAYEQFF
>TRBJ2-7|TRBV6-5
CASSRGQDEQYF
>TRBJ2-1|TRBV10-2
CASTSASYNEQFF
>TRBJ1-5|TRBV20-1
CSAKVGNQPQHF
>TRBJ2-7|TRBV7-2
CASSLSGRPGEQYF
>TRBJ2-7|TRBV29-1
CSVEGDNYEQYF
>TRBJ2-1|TRBV30
CAWSAGGGYNEQFF
>TRBJ2-1|TRBV19
CATETDHNEQFF
>TRBJ2-5|TRBV30
CAWSVQWVETQYF
>TRBJ1-2|TRBV29-1
CSVVNLTPEIRASRGYGYTF
>TRBJ2-7|TRBV7-9
CASSDPTSGRFYEQYF
>TRBJ1-2|TRBV29-1
CSVGQVDYYGYTF
>TRBJ1-4|TRBV27
CASKFRGNEKLFF
>TRBJ2-1|TRBV23-1
CASSQGTSEVGNEQFF
>TRBJ2-2|TRBV12-3/TRBV12-4
CASSLDPLGAGELFF
>TRBJ2-7|TRBV29-1
CSAGDRGVYEQYF
>TRBJ2-1|TRBV25-1
CASSGEYNEQFF